The entry below describes one TCR beta chain. Its antigen is currently not known. Base qualities are not at hand, and no much larger clone is one base apart. To be included, a participant needed at least one PBMC sample from before ART initiation plus at least two post-ART samples. Treatment was received in the United States of America by all participants with HIV. Before DNA extraction, cryopreserved samples of about 0.95-10 million PBMC were thawed and then washed. At the time of the earliest PBMC sample, participants with HIV were aged between roughly 20 and 60 years. PBMC samples from each participant spanned 1-4 timepoints before ART initiation and 2-8 timepoints after ART initiation, with a median of 7 samples. For every participant, serial HIV viral load, CD4+ T-cell count, ART history and demographic data were obtained. Genomic DNA was extracted from unsorted PBMC with a Qiagen kit on a QIAcube, processed in batches of 12 samples.

This sample stems from a study of long-term antiretroviral therapy in people with HIV (dated by TCRdb to between 2021 and 2024). In the study overall: The earliest samples were collected about a decade before the 2015 WHO recommendation for immediate ART, when ART was typically delayed until CD4 counts fell. No cross-contamination during QIAcube processing turned up in test extractions that ran a monoclonal T-cell line alongside 30 to 35 polyclonal samples. A total of 150 to 200 cryopreserved PBMC samples came from 25 to 35 adults with confirmed HIV infection and were collected serially over a mean of roughly 6 years (range 1-12). Whether ART initiation and durable HIV suppression were associated with changes in peripheral blood TRB repertoire composition and diversity was tested in a retrospective serial study. Among the 30 or so participants with HIV, eleven were female.

The immunoSEQ hsTCRB v3.0 assay was used at survey level resolution to sequence the TRB variable region. The target sequencing depth for TRB was roughly 35,000-50,000 T-cell genomes per sample. Pooled TRB libraries were sequenced on an Illumina MiSeq with a v3 150-cycle kit. The authors processed their data as follows. Analysis of repertoires was carried out in R inside a reproducible Nextflow workflow spanning QC, data transformation and analysis. LymphoSeq2, an R package for AIRR-Seq data exploration, was used to implement custom analyses. A handful of samples yielding fewer than 5000 total TRB sequences were excluded, leaving roughly 200 analyzed HIV repertoires. Among the approximately 190 retained HIV repertoires, some 60 were collected before ART initiation and approximately 130 after ART initiation. Repertoires were downsampled to 5000 TRB nucleotide sequences, with summary statistics averaged over 100 downsampling iterations. TRB sequences were retained for analysis only if CDR3 regions of at least seven amino acids were present. Two measures captured diversity: a Shannon entropy-derived clonality score and the Gini coefficient. In the repertoire networks, any two of the top 5000 CDR3 amino acid sequences were linked whenever the two sequences differed by an edit distance of one. GLIPH2 predicted antigen specificity groups and MHC restriction for TRB CDR3 amino acid sequences. To flag known associations with CMV, EBV, HIV or tissue antigens, CDR3 amino acid sequences were compared against VDJdb and McPAS-TCR. Pre-ART, post-ART and control groups were compared with Wilcoxon signed-rank tests and Holm-Bonferroni correction. TCRdb re-hosts the immuneACCESS table, in-frame sequences only. Its copies lack some clones; in the studies checked, an unresolved V gene accounts for under half of them, and the cause for the rest is not known. V and J calls and clone size come straight from that table; D and trimming were deduced from the DNA. The sample records tens of thousands of clones, around 78% of which are singletons. The top ten constitute roughly 8.2% of the sample.

General study outcomes and caveats: Narrower CDR3 length ranges were observed in HIV repertoires than in controls, and an antigen-experienced repertoire with only a slight naive shift after ART was suggested by the network structure. The repertoire was dominated across all time points by expanded TRB clones identified before ART initiation, although this dominance was seen to fluctuate and to decrease in many PLHIV after ART. Because pre-ART samples had limited cell numbers, profiling was done on unsorted PBMC rather than on sorted CD4+ and CD8+ T cells. Since PBMC availability was limited, sequencing covered only the TCR beta chain, with no alpha chain pairing. Samples dated from about 2004 to 2018, and the ART regimens used may be less effective than current ones. No data were available on ART adherence, viral resistance or therapy changes, limiting inferences about post-ART repertoire changes. A significant increase in TRB diversity was found to be associated with ART initiation, although TRB diversity was observed to remain significantly below that of transplant donor controls even after long-term ART.

The TCR was taken from a woman aged 45 to 65 with HIV. The material sequenced was unsorted PBMCs, taken 3.1 years after starting antiretroviral therapy.

The CDR3 reads CASSDSGLAGVREQFF. In nucleotide form, the sequence is TGTGCCAGCAGTGACTCGGGGCTAGCGGGGGTTCGTGAGCAGTTCTTC. Recombination connected TRBV6-4 to TRBJ2-1, with 10 bases aligning to TRBD2. Ends trimmed: V by 0 bases, J by 9 bases; bases unmatched to a gene: 8. The CDR3 numbers 16 residues from cysteine through phenylalanine. Of the read, only the CDR3 DNA is kept; its 48 bases are in frame from base 1. Looking up the germline V gene yields CDR1 MRHNA and CDR2 SNTAGT.